This T cell receptor (beta chain) originates from a study of shared clonotypes between healthy human individuals. Study-wide results and caveats: Generation probabilities of non-shared clonotypes were lower (relative to those shared by all four donors). Compared with memory subsets, naive subsets generally had larger estimated richness. There were few donors, and this limited the genetic and exposure-history diversity represented.

V lost 4 bases and J lost 5, with 9 bases in between. The CDR3 runs to 13 residues. CDR1 is SGHAT, CDR2 FQNNGV, per germline. Assay used: immunoSEQ multiplex PCR; TCRdb lists only in-frame clones, some missing. The table shows about 700,000 clones, with about 74% occurring only once. Concerning this clone itself: Its antigen is not known.

Nashville, Tennessee was home to all donors, who were Caucasian adults. The sequence was collected from a woman aged 30 to 39 in good health. This rearrangement joins TRBV11-2 to TRBJ2-1; D unresolved. Sequencing input: memory CD4+ T cells sorted from blood. Subset denoted: CD45RA-negative fraction. CDR3: CASSSWTDNEQFF. CDR3 bases: TGTGCCAGCAGCTCCTGGACGGACAATGAGCAGTTCTTC.